A single T cell receptor (beta chain) is shown here with its context. This clonotype was counted at least ten times. Its antigen is not yet known. The sample holds no much larger clone one base away, and base qualities are not on file. The CDR3, cysteine through phenylalanine, is 14 amino acids long. Only CDR3 DNA is held: 42 bases, read in frame from base 1. Relative to germline, V is 6 bases shorter and J is 8 bases shorter, with 16 bases between their ends. The sequencer listed for this sample is Illumina HiSeq 1500. TCRdb reran the public reads through fastp at Q25 and MiXCR, keeping productive beta chains. CDR3 protein duplicates are merged, each entry listing the most common genes and DNA. This sample gives about 300,000 distinct CDR3 sequences in total; about 9.1% of them show up just once. The ten largest account for approximately 2.3% of the sample. The data were taken from a study of T cell repertoires in cytomegalovirus infection (dated by TCRdb to the late 2010s). At the level of the whole study: Donor HLA type was relevant to the analysis, because carriage of CMV infection together with the matching HLA type was indicated by public TCR beta signatures.

Results and caveats for the whole study, not just this receptor: The ex vivo response was dominated by HLA-C-restricted CMV-specific TCR beta clonotypes, which also provided the single most frequent clonotype in two of eight donors. Carriers of CMV infection plus the relevant HLA type were discriminated by the cumulative frequency of public TCR beta family members in the study cohort and in an independent roughly 370-donor cohort.

The sample was PBMCs. The sequence was collected from a human donor in good health (CMV status not recorded). Some clones in this sample may be carry-over from other donors' samples. Recombination linked TRBV12-3 or TRBV12-4 to TRBJ2-2, with a weak D call of TRBD2 (5 bases match). The DNA sequence follows: TGTGCCAGCAGCCGAGAAGGACTGCCTGGGGAGCTGTTTTTT. It codes for CASSREGLPGELFF.